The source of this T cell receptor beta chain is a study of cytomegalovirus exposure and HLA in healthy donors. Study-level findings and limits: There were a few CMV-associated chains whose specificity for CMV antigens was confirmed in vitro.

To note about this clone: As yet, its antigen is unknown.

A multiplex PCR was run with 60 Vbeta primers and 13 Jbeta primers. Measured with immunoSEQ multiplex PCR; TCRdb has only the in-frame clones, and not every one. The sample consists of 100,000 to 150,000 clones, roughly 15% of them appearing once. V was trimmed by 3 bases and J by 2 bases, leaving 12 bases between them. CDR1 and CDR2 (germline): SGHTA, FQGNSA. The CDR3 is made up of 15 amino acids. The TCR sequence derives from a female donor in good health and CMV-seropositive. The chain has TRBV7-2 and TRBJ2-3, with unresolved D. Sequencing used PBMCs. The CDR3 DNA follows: TGTGCCAGCAGCTTTCAATCCGCGTACACAGATACGCAGTATTTT. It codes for CASSFQSAYTDTQYF.